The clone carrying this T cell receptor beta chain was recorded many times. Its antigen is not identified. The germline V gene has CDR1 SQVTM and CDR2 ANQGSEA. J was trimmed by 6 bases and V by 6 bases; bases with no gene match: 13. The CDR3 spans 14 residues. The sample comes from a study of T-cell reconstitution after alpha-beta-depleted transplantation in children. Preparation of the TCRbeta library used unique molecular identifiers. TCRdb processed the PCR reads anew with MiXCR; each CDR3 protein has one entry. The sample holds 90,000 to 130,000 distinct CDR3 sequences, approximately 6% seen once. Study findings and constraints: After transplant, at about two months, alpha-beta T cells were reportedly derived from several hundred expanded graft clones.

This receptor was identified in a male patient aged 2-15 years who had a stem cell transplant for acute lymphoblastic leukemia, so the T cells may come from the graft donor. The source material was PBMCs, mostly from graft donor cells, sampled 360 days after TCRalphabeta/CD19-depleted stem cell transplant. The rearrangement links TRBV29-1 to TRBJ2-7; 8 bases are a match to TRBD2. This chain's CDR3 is CSVIPSGSVSEQYF. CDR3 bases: TGCAGCGTGATACCGAGCGGGAGCGTTTCCGAGCAGTACTTC.